This TCR beta chain was identified during a study of immune characterization of retroperitoneal liposarcoma. Per the germline V gene, CDR1 is MNHEY and CDR2 is SMNVEV (reference sequence). There are 13 residues in the CDR3. TCRdb reanalysed the PCR reads using MiXCR and keeps one entry per CDR3 protein. The table includes some 20,000 distinct CDR3 sequences, 35% to 40% detected once. About this clonotype itself: A read error may produce the germline difference seen at one junction end.

The V and J genes are TRBV27 and TRBJ2-1, with 8 nucleotides matching TRBD1. Sequenced: blood. The TCR sequence derives from a male donor with retroperitoneal liposarcoma. For the CDR3, the DNA is TGTGCCAGCAGTTTAGGCCAACGGACAGGGACGTACTTC. Amino acid sequence: CASSLGQRTGTYF.